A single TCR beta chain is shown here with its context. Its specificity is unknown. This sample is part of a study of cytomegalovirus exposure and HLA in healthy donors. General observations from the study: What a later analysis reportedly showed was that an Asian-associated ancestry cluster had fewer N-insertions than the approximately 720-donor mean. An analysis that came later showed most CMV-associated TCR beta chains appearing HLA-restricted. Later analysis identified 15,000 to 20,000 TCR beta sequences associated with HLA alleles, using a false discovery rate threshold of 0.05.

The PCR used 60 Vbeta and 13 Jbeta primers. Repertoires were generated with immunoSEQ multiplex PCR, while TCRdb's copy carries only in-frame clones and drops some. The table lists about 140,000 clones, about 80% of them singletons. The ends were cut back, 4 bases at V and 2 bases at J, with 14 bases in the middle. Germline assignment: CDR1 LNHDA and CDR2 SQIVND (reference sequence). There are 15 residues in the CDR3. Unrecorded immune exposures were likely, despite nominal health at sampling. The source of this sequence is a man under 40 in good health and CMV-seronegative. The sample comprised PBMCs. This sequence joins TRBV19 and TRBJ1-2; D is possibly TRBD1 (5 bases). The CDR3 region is CASSSGAHRNYGYTF. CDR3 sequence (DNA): TGTGCCAGTAGTAGCGGGGCTCATAGGAACTATGGCTACACCTTC.